This entry describes one TCR beta chain. Seattle patients were enrolled while actively infected and followed longitudinally. This sample stems from a study of blood T cell repertoires in COVID-19. About the research overall: The study drew acute and convalescent COVID-19 samples from the United States, Italy and Spain.

The CDR3 is made up of 16 amino acids. In the original workflow: Reference gene primer amplification gave estimated nucleated cell counts. Repertoires were generated with immunoSEQ multiplex PCR, while TCRdb's copy carries only in-frame clones and drops some. The V and J calls and clone size are taken from that table; D and trimming were inferred from the DNA. The table has fewer than 300,000 clones, roughly 90% seen once. V usage is TRBV12-2 and J usage is TRBJ2-3; TRBD2, the table's D call, lacks a check against the DNA. TRBV12-2 is termed a pseudogene. Sequencing was done on a sample of peripheral blood. This TCR derives from a woman in her 30s with COVID-19, enrolled during active disease. As DNA, the CDR3 is TGTGCAAGTCGCTTAGCGCGAAGGAGGGGCACAGATACGCAGTATTTT. Its translation is CASRLARRRGTDTQYF.